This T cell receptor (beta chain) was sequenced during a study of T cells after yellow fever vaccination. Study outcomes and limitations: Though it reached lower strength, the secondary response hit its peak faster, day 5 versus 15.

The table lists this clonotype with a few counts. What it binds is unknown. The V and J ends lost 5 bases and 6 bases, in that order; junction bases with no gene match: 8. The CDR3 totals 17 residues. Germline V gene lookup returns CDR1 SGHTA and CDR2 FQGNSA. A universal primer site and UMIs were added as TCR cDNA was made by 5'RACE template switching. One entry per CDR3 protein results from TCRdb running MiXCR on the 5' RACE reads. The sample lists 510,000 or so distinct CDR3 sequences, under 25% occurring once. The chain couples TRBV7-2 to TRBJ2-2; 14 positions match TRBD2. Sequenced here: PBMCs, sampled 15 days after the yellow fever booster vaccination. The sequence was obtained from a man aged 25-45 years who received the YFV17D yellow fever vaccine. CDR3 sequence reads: CASSLGLAGGLSGELFF. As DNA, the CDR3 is TGTGCCAGCAGCCTAGGACTAGCGGGAGGTTTATCCGGGGAGCTGTTTTTT.